A single sample is the source of the 28 T cell receptor beta chains below, sequenced in a study of CD8+CD57+ T cells in acquired aplastic anemia. The TCR beta profiling, which covered VDJ combination and CDR3 sequence, was carried out using genomic DNA as the template. TCRdb ran MiXCR on the reads and lists one entry per CDR3 protein. The repertoire includes roughly 200,000 distinct CDR3 sequences, approximately 60% of them detected once, and less than 30% sits in the top ten. What was sequenced was sorted CD4+, CD8+, or CD8+CD57+ T cells (not recorded which) from PBMCs. Receptor source: a human donor in good health.

V and J are TRBV19 and TRBJ2-7, with a tentative D call TRBD2 (6 bases). Deletions cut 3 bases from V and 0 bases from J, with 12 bases between. The length of the CDR3 is 15 residues. From germline, CDR1 is LNHDA and CDR2 SQIVND (reference sequence). The CDR3 reads CASSIGRGSSYEQYF. The CDR3 DNA reads TGTGCCAGTAGTATTGGGCGGGGAAGCTCCTACGAGCAGTACTTC.

This clonotype was counted between two and nine times. This chain links TRBV11-3 with TRBJ2-3; no reliable D call. Germline V gene sequence: CDR1 SGHNT, CDR2 YENEEA. Trimming removed 1 base from V and 5 bases from J, with 4 bases in between. The CDR3 consists of 12 residues. CDR3 in amino acids: CASSLGLDTQYF. Here the CDR3 DNA reads TGTGCCAGCAGCTTAGGTTTAGATACGCAGTATTTT.

V usage is TRBV15 and J usage is TRBJ1-3; D gene uncertain. The CDR3 has 12 residues. V was clipped by 2 bases and J by 5 bases, with 4 bases between them. The germline CDR1 and CDR2 sequences are LNHNV and YYDKDF (reference sequence). CDR3 DNA sequence: TGTGCCACCAGCAGACTGCGAAACACCATATATTTT. Translated: CATSRLRNTIYF.

The chain combines TRBV10-3 with TRBJ1-6; unclear D gene. With 8 bases removed from V and 13 bases from J, the gap between germline ends came to 18 bases. Germline CDR1 reads ENHRY; CDR2 reads SYGVKD. The length of the CDR3 is 13 residues. Here the CDR3 reads CAIGEDGGGPLHF. For the CDR3, the DNA is TGTGCCATCGGCGAGGACGGCGGTGGGCCCCTCCACTTT.

This rearrangement joins TRBV7-9 to TRBJ1-1, with 8 bases fitting TRBD1. Germline loops: CDR1 SEHNR, CDR2 FQNEAQ (reference sequence). J gave up 6 bases and V 6 bases, and 3 bases lay outside the gene matches. This CDR3 contains 12 residues. The CDR3 DNA reads as TGTGCCAGCAGGGGACAGGCAGCTGAAGCTTTCTTT. Protein sequence: CASRGQAAEAFF. The full variable domain, completed using reference TRBV7-9 and TRBJ1-1, is DTGVSQNPRHKITKRGQNVTFRCDPISEHNRLYWYRQTLGQGPEFLTYFQNEAQLEKSRLLSDRFSAERPKGSFSTLEIQRTEQGDSAMYLCASRGQAAEAFFGQGTRLTVV.

This chain joins TRBV11-2 and TRBJ2-1; maybe TRBD2 (5 bases). The germline V and J ends were trimmed by 0 bases and 6 bases, with 15 bases remaining between them. CDR1 is SGHAT, CDR2 FQNNGV, per germline. This CDR3 comprises 16 residues. The CDR3 DNA reads as TGTGCCAGCAGCTTAGATCTGATCCTAGCAACCAATGAGCAGTTCTTC. Protein: CASSLDLILATNEQFF.

The table lists this clonotype with a few counts. The chain links TRBV7-6 to TRBJ1-6; D possibly corresponds to TRBD1 (6 bases). V was trimmed by 1 base and J by 9 bases, leaving 10 bases between them. The CDR3 totals 14 residues. Per germline, CDR1 SGHVS and CDR2 FNYEAQ. CDR3 residues: CASSLGPQGSPLHF. CDR3 coding DNA: TGTGCCAGCAGCTTAGGACCACAGGGTTCACCCCTCCACTTT.

This chain links TRBV29-1 with TRBJ2-7; TRBD1 agrees at 9 bases. The CDR3 runs 12 residues. V lost 3 bases, J lost 5 bases, and 2 bases stayed unmatched. CDR1 SQVTM and CDR2 ANQGSEA come from the germline V gene. The DNA of the CDR3 is TGCAGCGTTGATCGACAGGGGGACGAGCAGTACTTC. This codes for CSVDRQGDEQYF.

There are many counts of this clonotype. The gene calls are TRBV7-8 and TRBJ2-7; no clear D gene. Trimming shortened V by 3 bases and J by 1 base, and 7 bases separated the two germline ends. Germline CDR1 is SGHVS and CDR2 is FQNEAQ. The CDR3 length is 13 residues. The CDR3 DNA is TGTGCCAGCAGCTTCGGCAGTTCCTACGAGCAGTACTTC. It is translated as CASSFGSSYEQYF.

The rearrangement joins TRBV20-1 to TRBJ1-1; 9 bases fit TRBD1. Germline V gene sequence: CDR1 DFQATT, CDR2 SNEGSKA (reference sequence). The ends lost 3 bases at V and 3 bases at J; junction bases unmatched: 5. The CDR3 has 14 amino acids. CDR3 residues: CSASEGQGDTEAFF. DNA for the CDR3: TGCAGTGCTAGCGAGGGACAGGGTGACACTGAAGCTTTCTTT.

The gene calls are TRBV10-3 and TRBJ1-1, with 7 bases identical to TRBD1. Trimming took 10 bases from V and 2 from J; bases not matched to a gene: 7. The CDR3 is 13 amino acids. The germline gives CDR1 ENHRY, CDR2 SYGVKD. The chain's CDR3 is CASTPGGNTEAFF. The DNA of the CDR3 is TGTGCCAGTACCCCAGGGGGAAACACTGAAGCTTTCTTT.

A single count supports this clonotype. The genes are TRBV7-9 and TRBJ2-1, with TRBD2 identical over 9 bases. This CDR3 is 16 amino acids long. Germline lookup yields CDR1 SEHNR and CDR2 FQNEAQ (reference sequence). With V trimmed by 5 bases and J by 5 bases, 10 bases remained unmatched. CDR3: CASSTAGTSLHNEQFF. The CDR3 DNA is TGTGCCAGCAGCACTGCCGGGACTAGCCTTCACAATGAGCAGTTCTTC.

The chain couples TRBV20-1 to TRBJ2-2; tentatively, D is TRBD1 (5 bases). The V gene lost 7 bases and the J gene lost 6 bases, with 15 bases spanning the gap. This CDR3 has 13 residues. CDR1 and CDR2 (germline): DFQATT, SNEGSKA (reference sequence). The CDR3 loop reads CSVARQGAGELFF. Here the CDR3 DNA reads TGCAGTGTGGCGCGGCAGGGTGCCGGGGAGCTGTTTTTT.

The CDR3 nucleotides read TGTGCCAGCAGCAGCAGGAAAATGAACACTGAAGCTTTCTTT. This codes for CASSSRKMNTEAFF. The chain carries TRBV7-3 and TRBJ1-1; D is ambiguous. Germline V gene lookup returns CDR1 SGHTA and CDR2 FQGTGA. The V end lost 5 bases, the J end lost 0 bases, and 10 bases lay between the germline ends. This CDR3 comprises 14 residues.

As for this clonotype: Being one base from a much bigger clone, this may be a read error. The chain employs TRBV4-3 and TRBJ2-7; D is undetermined. The V end was cut by 1 base, the J end by 3 bases, with 13 bases between. The length of the CDR3 is 15 residues. Per germline, CDR1 LGHNA and CDR2 YSLEER. CDR3 in amino acids: CASSQGDIPFYEQYF. The CDR3, as DNA: TGCGCCAGCAGCCAAGGCGATATTCCTTTCTACGAGCAGTACTTC.

This rearrangement joins TRBV6-5 to TRBJ2-1, with TRBD2 identical over 11 bases. The V and J ends lost 5 bases and 6 bases, in that order; junction bases with no gene match: 18. The CDR3 is made up of 19 amino acids. CDR1 is MNHEY and CDR2 is SVGAGI in the germline V gene. The CDR3 is CASSKLAGAPPGRGNEQFF. The DNA of the CDR3 is TGTGCCAGCAGTAAACTAGCGGGGGCCCCCCCTGGCCGGGGCAATGAGCAGTTCTTC.

Concerning this clonotype: One end of the junction fails to match germline, which may point to a read error. The chain recombines TRBV27 with TRBJ1-4, with D tentatively TRBD1 (5 bases). Germline assignment: CDR1 MNHEY and CDR2 SMNVEV (reference sequence). This CDR3 spans 15 amino acids. This CDR3 reads CASSSLSLGGEKLSF. CDR3 nucleotides: TGTGCCAGCAGTTCTTTGAGCCTGGGAGGGGAAAAACTGTCTTTT.

In its sample, this clonotype was seen many times. V and J are TRBV5-1 and TRBJ2-7; tentative D call: TRBD1 (6 bases). Trimming removed 1 base at V and 2 bases at J, with 16 bases between. This CDR3 comprises 16 residues. CDR1 is SGHRS and CDR2 is YFSETQ in the germline V gene. The CDR3 is CASSLYGTTLAYEQYF. Here the CDR3 DNA reads TGCGCCAGCAGCTTGTACGGGACAACCTTAGCCTACGAGCAGTACTTC.

In its sample, this clonotype was seen many times. V gene TRBV9 combines with J gene TRBJ2-7, with 8 bases fitting TRBD2. The J segment lost 6 bases and the V segment lost 5 bases, leaving 10 bases of the junction unmatched. Germline V gene sequence: CDR1 SGDLS, CDR2 YYNGEE. The CDR3 extends over 14 amino acids. Written as DNA, the CDR3 is TGTGCCAGCAGTTGGGCGGGGGGCCCTAGCGAGCAGTACTTC. Amino acids: CASSWAGGPSEQYF.

CDR3 region: CSAWGDRAYEQYF. The DNA for the CDR3 is TGCAGTGCTTGGGGGGACAGGGCCTACGAGCAGTACTTC. V and J are TRBV20-1 and TRBJ2-7; 9 bases align to TRBD1. Per the germline V gene, CDR1 is DFQATT and CDR2 is SNEGSKA (reference sequence). This CDR3 spans 13 amino acids. Trimming removed 5 bases from V and 2 bases from J; junction bases left unmatched: 4.

This clonotype was seen a single time. This rearrangement joins TRBV19 to TRBJ2-7, with 12 bases lining up with TRBD2. Germline V lookup: CDR1 LNHDA, CDR2 SQIVND (reference sequence). V was pared by 7 bases and J by 3 bases, with 4 bases of the junction left unmatched. The CDR3 totals 14 residues. Here the CDR3 reads CASMETSGSYEQYF. DNA of the CDR3: TGTGCCAGTATGGAGACTAGCGGGAGCTACGAGCAGTACTTC.

This clonotype was recorded only once. Sequence at one end of the junction differs from germline and may be a read error. V is TRBV19 and J is TRBJ1-2; no clear D gene. Germline-derived CDR1 and CDR2 are LNHDA and SQIVND (reference sequence). The CDR3 is 12 residues long. CDR3 loop: CASSTCYYGYTF. The DNA of the CDR3 is TGTGCCAGTAGTACGTGCTACTATGGCTACACATTC.

Comments on this clonotype: This CDR3 fails to terminate in the conserved phenylalanine or tryptophan, so it likely reflects a read error. It is unclear where the CDR3 begins or ends on the DNA, so no DNA is shown, and the CDR3 is as TCRdb lists it. V gene TRBV14 combines with J gene TRBJ2-1. CDR1 SGHDN and CDR2 FVKESK come from the germline V gene. A total of 8 residues make up the CDR3, ends included. The CDR3 is CASSQKGS.

In its sample, this clonotype ranks as medium-sized. This rearrangement joins TRBV20-1 to TRBJ2-1; D could derive from TRBD1 or TRBD2 (5 bases each). This CDR3 comprises 15 residues. Germline CDR1 and CDR2: DFQATT and SNEGSKA (reference sequence). Trimming took off 6 bases at V and 8 bases at J, with 23 bases between the two ends. CDR3 coding DNA: TGCAGTGCGAACTCCGGGACGGGCTTAACCTATGAGCAGTTCTTC. Its protein is CSANSGTGLTYEQFF.

This clonotype appeared many times. This chain connects TRBV6-6 to TRBJ2-1; 9 bases are shared with TRBD1. CDR3 length: 13 amino acids. V was pared by 8 bases and J by 5 bases, with 4 bases of the junction left unmatched. CDR1 and CDR2 (germline): MNHNY, SVGAGI (reference sequence). CDR3 residues: CASRDRVDNEQFF. For the CDR3, the DNA is TGTGCCAGCCGGGACAGGGTGGACAATGAGCAGTTCTTC.

The chain is built from TRBV20-1 and TRBJ1-3; 9 nucleotides agree with TRBD1. CDR3 length: 20 amino acids. Trimming removed 0 bases from V and 0 bases from J; junction bases left unmatched: 15. Germline CDR1 and CDR2: DFQATT and SNEGSKA (reference sequence). The DNA for the CDR3 is TGCAGTGCTAGAGACGATGTCGCGGGACAGGGATTTTACTCTGGAAACACCATATATTTT. As protein: CSARDDVAGQGFYSGNTIYF.

The J gene is TRBJ2-5, the V gene TRBV2, with 8 positions matching TRBD2. The CDR3 sequence is 16 residues long. CDR1 and CDR2 from the germline V gene are SNHLY and FYNNEI. J gave up 5 bases and V 4 bases, and 12 bases lay outside the gene matches. CDR3 bases: TGTGCCAGCAGTGGTCGTCGGGCTAGCGGGTGGGAGACCCAGTACTTC. Its protein is CASSGRRASGWETQYF.

The V gene is TRBV6-2 or TRBV6-3, the J gene TRBJ1-4; possibly TRBD1 for D (5 bases). Germline lookup yields CDR1 MNHEY and CDR2 SVGEGT. This CDR3 has 14 amino acids. Trimming removed 3 bases at V and 10 bases at J, with 15 bases between. CDR3 bases: TGTGCCAGCAGTTATCGGGGGGACGCTAGAAAACTGTTTTTT. This gives the protein CASSYRGDARKLFF.